This T cell receptor beta chain was documented in a study of T cells in Graves' hyperthyroidism and ophthalmopathy. Study overall: Pretreatment peripheral blood was obtained at initial diagnosis.

Template material for amplifying TCR beta CDR3 regions consisted of RNA transcripts. HTBI primers drove first-round RT-PCR of the TCR CDR3. TCRdb re-called the multiplex PCR reads with MiXCR, one entry per CDR3 protein. The table includes 300,000 to 400,000 distinct CDR3 sequences, around a fifth detected once. The V gene end was trimmed by 5 bases and the J gene end by 9 bases; junction bases not matched to a gene: 7. In germline, CDR1 is MDHEN, CDR2 SYDVKM. This CDR3 has 15 amino acids. The source is a woman in her forties or fifties with Graves' hyperthyroidism. The J gene is TRBJ2-1, the V gene TRBV28, with 13 positions matching TRBD2. The sequencing input was blood. CDR3 DNA: TGTGCCAGCAGTCCCCCGACTAGCGGGAGGATTGAGCAGTTCTTC. It codes for CASSPPTSGRIEQFF. The complete variable domain, with remaining parts taken from reference TRBV28 and TRBJ2-1, reads DVKVTQSSRYLVKRTGEKVFLECVQDMDHENMFWYRQDPGLGLRLIYFSYDVKMKEKGDIPEGYSVSREKKERFSLILESASTNQTSMYLCASSPPTSGRIEQFFGPGTRLTVL.